The sequence of this TCR beta chain was determined in a study of T cell responses to AZD1222 COVID-19 vaccine. General study points: Only a handful of people who got AZD1222 tested seropositive at baseline. Spike was spanned by vaccine-associated CD4 TCRs, with dominance at 160-218 and 743-854. In the spike-specific TCR repertoire, nearly half reportedly target unmutated variant regions.

This CDR3 region has 16 residues. V was cut by 2 bases and J by 3 bases, with 17 bases left in between. Germline V gene lookup returns CDR1 SGDLS and CDR2 YYNGEE. Notes on this clone: Antigen specificity is unknown.

The assay was immunoSEQ multiplex PCR, and TCRdb's table has in-frame clones only and misses some. The repertoire holds roughly 200,000 clones, with roughly 93% as singletons. Here the sequenced sample was peripheral blood, taken 28 days after the second dose of the MenACWY control vaccine. The chain combines TRBV9 with TRBJ2-5; D might be TRBD2 (7 bases). The clonotype comes from an adult who received the MenACWY meningococcal vaccine as a control. The CDR3 region is CASSVGFAGAEETQYF. The DNA of the CDR3 is TGTGCCAGCAGCGTGGGCTTTGCGGGGGCCGAAGAGACCCAGTACTTC. Using reference TRBV9 and TRBJ2-5 for the parts outside the CDR3, the full variable domain is DSGVTQTPKHLITATGQRVTLRCSPRSGDLSVYWYQQSLDQGLQFLIQYYNGEERAKGNILERFSAQQFPDLHSELNLSSLELGDSALYFCASSVGFAGAEETQYFGPGTRLLVL.